The source of this T cell receptor (beta chain) is a study of blood T cell repertoires in COVID-19. Study context: The origin of the acute and convalescent COVID-19 samples was the United States, Italy and Spain. PBMCs, B-cell-depleted T cells, or T cells provided the cDNA or gDNA that made up the material.

Germline loops: CDR1 SGHTS, CDR2 YDEGEE. The CDR3 loop spans 14 amino acids. The V end lost 2 bases, the J end lost 1 base, and 9 bases lay between the germline ends. Original analysis: It was from reference gene primer amplification that nucleated cell counts were estimated. TCRdb keeps only in-frame clones here, not all; method: immunoSEQ multiplex PCR. Clone size and the V and J calls come from that table; the DNA yielded D and trimming. The table records 200,000 to 300,000 clones, about 83% of them present only once. A single count supports this clone. Sequencing was carried out using peripheral blood. The rearrangement links TRBV5-8 to TRBJ2-5; no clear D gene. The TCR sequence derives from a human donor in a cohort sampled during active COVID-19. The CDR3 DNA reads as TGTGCCAGCAGCTTCCGGGTTCGCCAAGAGACCCAGTACTTC. Translation gives CASSFRVRQETQYF.